This T cell receptor (beta chain) was retrieved from a study of CXCR3-negative and CXCR3-positive naive CD8 T cells. As regards this clonotype: Its antigen is currently unknown.

Study-level findings and limits: Naive CXCR3-positive cells had TRB CDR3s more hydrophobic than those of CXCR3-negative naive cells.

UMI-labeled 5' RACE TRB cDNA libraries were prepared from the cells. After re-calling the 5' RACE reads, TCRdb lists one entry per CDR3 protein, DNA absent. Its table lists 45,000 to 75,000 distinct CDR3 sequences. Naive CD8+ T cells had a CD45RO-CCR7+CD27+CD95- phenotype. The germline V gene has CDR1 SEHNR and CDR2 FQNEAQ (reference sequence). The CDR3 runs to 15 residues. V usage is TRBV7-9 and J usage is TRBJ2-7. Sequencing used naive CXCR3- CD8+ T cells from blood. Subset meaning: CD45RO-CCR7+CD27+CD95- naive CD8+ T cells lacking CXCR3 (TNR3-). The source is a human donor in good health. Some clones in this sample may be carry-over from other donors' samples. The CDR3 sequence: CAISLDQSLPHEQYF.